Following are 8 T cell receptor beta chains from one sample sequenced in a study of low-dose radiotherapy and immunotherapy resistance in tumors. Regarding time point: before trial treatment. Both TCRalpha and TCRbeta chains were reverse transcribed with V-gene-specific primers. PCR amplification of the TCRs was performed with Phusion for 20 PCR cycles, and it relied on a constant-region primer together with a V-primer adapter. TCRdb processed the reads anew with MiXCR; each CDR3 protein has one entry. The data contain about 60,000 distinct CDR3 sequences, 20% to 25% of them seen just once; the ten biggest clones take up approximately 5.7%. Here the sequenced sample was PBMCs, taken before treatment. All receptors derive from a male donor with prostate cancer.

Ten or more counts support this clonotype. The chain couples TRBV20-1 to TRBJ2-1, with no clear D. CDR3 length equals 11 residues. Trimming took off 6 bases at V and 5 bases at J, with 8 bases between the two ends. Germline CDR1 reads DFQATT; CDR2 reads SNEGSKA (reference sequence). In DNA, the CDR3 is TGCAGTGCCAAGCGAAACAATGAGCAGTTCTTC. This encodes CSAKRNNEQFF.

This chain joins TRBV12-3 or TRBV12-4 and TRBJ2-3; D is perhaps TRBD2 (6 bases). This CDR3 is built from 16 residues. Trimming removed 0 bases at V and 5 bases at J, with 15 bases between. CDR3 bases: TGTGCCAGCAGTTTAGCAGAGGCGGGATGGAGAGATACGCAGTATTTT. Residues: CASSLAEAGWRDTQYF.

The rearrangement joins TRBV6-6 to TRBJ1-2; 10 nucleotides align to TRBD1. Unmatched junction bases numbered 7, after V lost 6 bases and J lost 3 bases. Germline CDR1 is MNHNY and CDR2 is SVGAGI (reference sequence). CDR3 length equals 15 residues. In DNA, the CDR3 is TGTGCCAGCAGGCACGACAGGGGGCCATACTATGGCTACACCTTC. It yields the protein CASRHDRGPYYGYTF.

The V gene is TRBV30, the J gene TRBJ2-3; 7 bases map to TRBD2. CDR1 and CDR2 (germline): GTSNPN, SVGIG (reference sequence). Trimming took 5 bases from V and 4 from J; bases not matched to a gene: 3. The CDR3 has 12 amino acids. CDR3: CAWSSGSDTQYF. In nucleotides, the CDR3 is TGTGCCTGGTCTAGCGGTTCAGATACGCAGTATTTT.

This clonotype has ten or more counts. This chain joins TRBV25-1 and TRBJ1-2; no firm D call. Trimming removed 4 bases from V and 8 bases from J, with 14 bases in between. Germline V gene data show CDR1 as MGHDK and CDR2 as SYGVNS. The CDR3 runs to 13 residues. CDR3 region: CASSGSGPIGYTF. In DNA form, the CDR3 reads TGTGCCAGCAGTGGATCCGGGCCTATAGGCTACACCTTC.

This clonotype was counted many times. The V call is TRBV19, the J call TRBJ1-2; D gene unclear. The CDR3 is 13 residues long. Germline-derived CDR1 and CDR2 are LNHDA and SQIVND (reference sequence). The ends were cut back, 4 bases at V and 7 bases at J, with 13 bases in the middle. This CDR3 is CASSTLLGVGYTF. For the CDR3, the DNA is TGTGCCAGTAGTACACTCTTGGGCGTTGGCTACACCTTC.

Points on this clonotype: A much larger clonotype is one base distant, so this may be a read error. The J gene is TRBJ1-2, the V gene TRBV4-1, with D perhaps TRBD1 (5 bases). CDR1 is MGHRA, CDR2 YSYEKL, per germline. V was shortened by 2 bases and J by 2 bases, with 9 bases between the two germline ends. The CDR3 totals 14 residues. DNA of the CDR3: TGCGCCAGCAGCCAACTGACAGCAAACTATGGCTACACCTTC. Encoded protein: CASSQLTANYGYTF.

The rearrangement uses TRBV6-6 and TRBJ1-2; D remains unclear. Germline CDR1 is MNHNY and CDR2 is SVGAGI (reference sequence). Trimming took off 6 bases at V and 4 bases at J, with 6 bases between the two ends. The CDR3 sequence is 11 residues long. CDR3 coding DNA: TGTGCCAGCAGCGCGGGCTATGGCTACACCTTC. Protein product: CASSAGYGYTF.